This T cell receptor beta chain was recorded in a study of blood T cell repertoires in COVID-19. Study in general: Samples of COVID-19 (acute and convalescent) were obtained from the United States, Italy and Spain. T cells, B-cell-depleted T cells, or PBMCs supplied cDNA or gDNA.

The CDR3 consists of 16 residues. The germline V gene has CDR1 GTSNPN and CDR2 SVGIG (reference sequence). Authors' processing steps: Counts of nucleated cells, estimated from reference gene primer amplification, were obtained. TCRdb keeps only in-frame clones here, not all; method: immunoSEQ multiplex PCR. V and J calls and clone size are as listed in that table; D and trimming were resolved from the DNA. The sample lists 200,000 to 300,000 clones, about 83% seen once, with more than 5.5% in the top ten. Note on this clone: Sequence at one end of the junction differs from germline and may be a read error.

This receptor was taken from a human donor in a cohort sampled during active COVID-19. The chain carries TRBV30 and TRBJ1-5; TRBD1 matches at 12 bases. The sequenced material came from peripheral blood. The CDR3: CAWSLPGTGGKQPQHF. For the CDR3, the DNA is TGTGCCTGGAGTCTCCCCGGGACAGGGGGCAAACAGCCCCAGCATTTT.